This TCR beta chain was recorded in a study of T cells in severe cutaneous drug reactions (dated by TCRdb to between 2017 and 2020). Some background on the complete study: Patients were recruited between the early 2010s and the late 2010s from Taiwan, Thailand and a European registry network. Assignment of the culprit drug relied on both the Naranjo algorithm and the ALDEN drug causality algorithm. Blister fluids/cells, PBMC and other biological samples were taken from patients in the acute stage or the recovery stage. Libraries used iRepertoire multiplex PCR; authors cited a comparison showing similar capture of abundant clonotypes across iRepertoire and 5' RACE methods with or without UMI. Enrollment was limited to patients whose SJS/TEN or DRESS diagnosis was probable or definite according to RegiSCAR criteria. The study combined bulk TCR sequencing with single-cell sequencing, quantitative PCR validation, functional assays and transgenic mouse experiments.

A note on this clonotype: Its antigen specificity is not known.

From a lookup of the germline V gene (reference sequence), CDR1 and CDR2 are MNHEY and SMNVEV. Counted from cysteine to phenylalanine, this CDR3 has 14 amino acids. A DNA sequence was not provided. For both bulk and single-cell sequencing, libraries were prepared with the iRepertoire multiplex PCR system and TCR subtype-specific primers. Bulk TCR beta libraries were generated by multiplex PCR with primers targeting V, D and J gene regions. Approximately 85-550 ng of RNA per sample was used as input for bulk TCR library preparation. An Illumina MiSeq was used to sequence bulk TCR beta amplicons. Under the source paper's analysis protocol: Sample misassignments and low-quality sequencing reads were filtered out during quality control steps. CDR3 was defined as the amino acids between the V-gene Y[YFLI]C motif and the J-segment [FW]GXGT motif. The IMGT database served as the reference for assigning TRBV and TRBJ genes and CDR3 clonotypes. For each sample, TRBV expression was normalized against the mean for the same gene in PBMC from approximately 43 healthy donors. TCRdb reprocessed the public reads and reports one entry per CDR3 protein sequence, without DNA. TCRdb's processing, not the authors' own work, is the source of the V and J calls. This sample's table has entries for 21,000 or so distinct CDR3 sequences. Under 8.5% of the sample lies in the top ten.

Sequencing was performed on donors who were patients with carbamazepine-induced Stevens-Johnson syndrome or toxic epidermal necrolysis (CBZ-SJS/TEN). The peripheral blood repertoires were taken from CBZ-SJS/TEN patients of two origins, roughly five Han Chinese and about six European. To search for drug-specific clonotypes, the T cell receptor repertoires of patients with drug-induced severe cutaneous adverse reactions were profiled by next-generation sequencing. The RNA was isolated from either blister cells of skin lesions or peripheral blood mononuclear cells. Study-wide findings and limitations: TRBV12-4 usage was strongly increased in CBZ-SJS/TEN patients, averaging approximately 30% in blister cells and roughly 5% in PBMC. A public TCRbeta CDR3 was found in all seven CBZ-SJS/TEN blister samples (mean roughly 15%) but was undetectable or scarce in tolerant-control and healthy-donor PBMC. According to the authors, further study is still needed to determine whether the public TCR generalizes to SJS/TEN caused by other drugs.

Sequencing was done on a sample of PBMCs. This receptor chain uses TRBV27 and TRBJ2-2; no DNA is available, so the TRBD1 call from TCRdb remains unchecked. This clonotype originated in a human donor with toxic epidermal necrolysis, a severe cutaneous drug reaction. The CDR3 protein sequence reads: CASRDRGKAGELFF.